These 11 T cell receptor beta chains share one sample of origin, sequenced in a study of response to subunit inactivated influenza vaccine. MiXCR, run by TCRdb on the RT-PCR reads, gives a single entry per CDR3 protein. The sample includes about 780,000 distinct CDR3 sequences, under 20% of them seen just once. The sequencing here drew on PBMCs from blood, taken more than 4 days after vaccination. Receptor source: a man aged 45-60 years who received an inactivated influenza vaccine.

The chain joins TRBV2 to TRBJ2-7; maybe TRBD1 (6 bases). Per the germline V gene, CDR1 is SNHLY and CDR2 is FYNNEI. The V end was cut by 5 bases, the J end by 4 bases, with 18 bases between. The CDR3 runs to 15 residues. The CDR3 loop reads CASSWGQTLGYEQYF. Here the CDR3 DNA reads TGTGCCAGCAGTTGGGGACAAACCCTGGGGTACGAGCAGTACTTC.

This clonotype occurred a few times. The chain employs TRBV9 and TRBJ2-3, with D perhaps TRBD2 (6 bases). CDR3 size: 16 residues. V lost 3 bases to trimming and J lost 6 bases, with 20 bases between them. CDR1 is SGDLS and CDR2 is YYNGEE in the germline V gene. The CDR3 here is CASSAVVGDSRDTQYF. The CDR3 nucleotides read TGTGCCAGCAGCGCCGTCGTTGGGGACTCGAGGGATACGCAGTATTTT. Based on the CDR3 plus reference TRBV9 and TRBJ2-3, the full variable domain is DSGVTQTPKHLITATGQRVTLRCSPRSGDLSVYWYQQSLDQGLQFLIQYYNGEERAKGNILERFSAQQFPDLHSELNLSSLELGDSALYFCASSAVVGDSRDTQYFGPGTRLTVL.

This clonotype was observed a few times. This sequence joins TRBV28 and TRBJ2-7; tentatively, D is TRBD1 (5 bases). Trimming stripped 5 bases from V and 9 bases from J, with 14 bases between. This CDR3 is 12 amino acids long. Germline V gene data show CDR1 as MDHEN and CDR2 as SYDVKM. CDR3 nucleotides: TGTGCCAGCAGTCTAACTACAGGTGTGCAGTACTTC. It specifies CASSLTTGVQYF.

V is TRBV2 and J is TRBJ2-3; either TRBD1 or TRBD2 may supply D (5 bases each). Germline lookup yields CDR1 SNHLY and CDR2 FYNNEI. The CDR3 loop spans 14 amino acids. The V end was cut by 4 bases, the J end by 6 bases, with 14 bases between. The chain's CDR3 is CASSGGISGDTQYF. The CDR3 coding sequence is TGTGCCAGCAGTGGAGGGATATCAGGGGATACGCAGTATTTT.

In this sample, this clonotype turned up many times. The rearrangement joins TRBV20-1 to TRBJ2-5, with TRBD1 as a possible D gene (6 bases). The germline V gene has CDR1 DFQATT and CDR2 SNEGSKA (reference sequence). With 3 bases removed from V and 0 bases from J, the gap between germline ends came to 14 bases. This CDR3 is built from 15 residues. As DNA, the CDR3 is TGCAGTGCTAGGTCGACCCGGGACAACCAAGAGACCCAGTACTTC. Protein product: CSARSTRDNQETQYF.

The chain uses TRBV20-1 and TRBJ2-2; 10 nucleotides align to TRBD2. The CDR3 runs to 14 residues. V shed 3 bases, J shed 6 bases, and the junction held 4 bases outside the gene matches. Germline values: CDR1 DFQATT, CDR2 SNEGSKA (reference sequence). The CDR3 loop is CSASRSGRAGELFF. As DNA, the CDR3 is TGCAGTGCTAGTCGGAGCGGGAGGGCCGGGGAGCTGTTTTTT.

J is TRBJ2-5 and V is TRBV9; 9 bases are a match to TRBD1. The CDR3 extends over 14 amino acids. V lost 2 bases and J lost 1; bases outside the gene matches: 0. Per germline, CDR1 SGDLS and CDR2 YYNGEE. This chain's CDR3 is CASSVTGGQETQYF. CDR3 coding DNA: TGTGCCAGCAGCGTGACAGGGGGCCAAGAGACCCAGTACTTC.

The chain uses TRBV20-1 and TRBJ2-7, with a weak D call TRBD1 (6 bases). Germline CDR1 is DFQATT and CDR2 is SNEGSKA (reference sequence). Trimming cost V 8 bases and J 9 bases, with 17 bases left between them. CDR3 length equals 11 residues. The CDR3 nucleotides read TGCAGTCAACGAACGCAGGGGAGGCAGTACTTC. This gives the protein CSQRTQGRQYF.

This clonotype was detected many times. The J gene is TRBJ2-7, the V gene TRBV20-1; D gene uncertain. The CDR3 runs 12 residues. The germline V gene encodes CDR1 DFQATT and CDR2 SNEGSKA (reference sequence). V gave up 6 bases and J gave up 2 bases, with 11 bases separating them. CDR3 sequence reads: CSAEDNPYEQYF. CDR3 nucleotide sequence: TGCAGTGCAGAAGACAATCCCTACGAGCAGTACTTC.

This clonotype occurred a few times. The chain employs TRBV5-1 and TRBJ1-5, with TRBD1 matching 9 bases. Germline assignment: CDR1 SGHRS and CDR2 YFSETQ. Trimming at V came to 4 bases and at J to 5 bases, leaving 10 bases not matched to a gene. This CDR3 is 16 amino acids long. CDR3 in amino acids: CASSLTGGEVDQPQHF. CDR3 nucleotides: TGCGCCAGCAGCCTTACAGGGGGCGAGGTCGATCAGCCCCAGCATTTT.

The rearrangement joins TRBV28 to TRBJ2-1; 7 bases are shared with TRBD1. The ends lost 4 bases at V and 0 bases at J; junction bases unmatched: 6. There are 16 residues in the CDR3. CDR1 and CDR2 (germline): MDHEN, SYDVKM. The CDR3 is CASSSGQLSSYNEQFF. CDR3 DNA sequence: TGTGCCAGCAGTTCGGGACAGCTGAGCTCCTACAATGAGCAGTTCTTC. The full variable domain, in which reference TRBV28 and TRBJ2-1 provide the parts outside the CDR3, is DVKVTQSSRYLVKRTGEKVFLECVQDMDHENMFWYRQDPGLGLRLIYFSYDVKMKEKGDIPEGYSVSREKKERFSLILESASTNQTSMYLCASSSGQLSSYNEQFFGPGTRLTVL.